This T cell receptor (beta chain) was captured by sequencing in a study of OX40 agonist ivuxolimab in advanced cancers. Clones were read by immunoSEQ multiplex PCR, and TCRdb kept only the in-frame ones, dropping some. The sample consists of about 51,000 clones, about 86% of them appearing once. General study points: In the 0.1 to 3.0 mg/kg range, CD4+ and CD8+ blood T cells had expanded clonally by week 6.

For this clone: The antigen is unknown.

V was pared by 0 bases and J by 4 bases, with 12 bases between. The CDR3 is 15 amino acids. The germline V gene encodes CDR1 SGHAT and CDR2 FQNNGV. Autoimmune disease history or systemic immunosuppression barred patients. The V and J genes are TRBV11-2 and TRBJ1-1; D possibly corresponds to TRBD1 (6 bases). This TCR was recovered from an adult with an advanced solid tumor such as melanoma, head and neck, liver or kidney cancer. The specimen comprised CD4+ or CD8+ T cells sorted from blood, sampled in a trial of the OX40 agonist ivuxolimab. The CDR3, as DNA: TGTGCCAGCAGCTTAGATGGGGCAGGGGCCACTGAAGCTTTCTTT. It yields the protein CASSLDGAGATEAFF.